One and the same sample provided the 2 T cell receptor beta chains below, sequenced in a study of blood T cells in healthy people across ages. The second PCR ran about 6 to 12 cycles with a sample-barcoded 5' primer and J-beta primers. Each CDR3 protein is one row after TCRdb ran MiXCR on the 5' RACE reads. The sample includes about 1.5 million distinct CDR3 sequences, around 40% of them seen just once. Sequencing input: blood. These receptors were collected from a woman aged 18-29 years in good health.

V is TRBV12-3 or TRBV12-4 and J is TRBJ2-3, with D perhaps matching TRBD1 (6 bases). CDR3 length equals 17 residues. The V gene lost 5 bases and the J gene lost 2 bases, with 20 bases spanning the gap. CDR3 loop: CASSPGTHFVTTDTQYF. The DNA for the CDR3 is TGTGCCAGCAGTCCCGGGACACATTTCGTGACCACAGATACGCAGTATTTT.

The CDR3 DNA sequence: TGCAGTGCTAGAGATCGCCTAGCGGGAAGATACGAGCAGTACTTC. Translated: CSARDRLAGRYEQYF. V gene TRBV20-1 combines with J gene TRBJ2-7, with 9 positions matching TRBD2. V shed 0 bases, J shed 4 bases, and the junction held 7 bases outside the gene matches. Germline assignment: CDR1 DFQATT and CDR2 SNEGSKA (reference sequence). There are 15 residues in the CDR3.